This T cell receptor (beta chain) was obtained from a study of blood T cell repertoires in COVID-19. Looking at the study overall: The analysed material was cDNA or gDNA that came from T cells, B-cell-depleted T cells, or PBMCs.

Trimming took 4 bases from V and 0 from J; bases not matched to a gene: 6. CDR3 length: 16 residues. Germline CDR1 is MNHEY and CDR2 is SMNVEV (reference sequence). In the original analysis: For nucleated cells, counts were estimated from reference gene primer amplification. TCRdb's table, derived via immunoSEQ multiplex PCR, lists solely in-frame clones and lacks some. The V and J calls and clone size were taken over from that table, and D and trimming were inferred from the DNA. This table has 81,000 or so clones, 75% to 90% appearing once. The clonotype was recovered from a man in his 70s with active or convalescent COVID-19. V is TRBV27 and J is TRBJ2-3; 8 nucleotides line up with TRBD1. Sequences were obtained from peripheral blood. The CDR3 region is CASSSYWTGSTDTQYF. The CDR3 nucleotides are TGTGCCAGCAGTTCGTATTGGACAGGGAGCACAGATACGCAGTATTTT.